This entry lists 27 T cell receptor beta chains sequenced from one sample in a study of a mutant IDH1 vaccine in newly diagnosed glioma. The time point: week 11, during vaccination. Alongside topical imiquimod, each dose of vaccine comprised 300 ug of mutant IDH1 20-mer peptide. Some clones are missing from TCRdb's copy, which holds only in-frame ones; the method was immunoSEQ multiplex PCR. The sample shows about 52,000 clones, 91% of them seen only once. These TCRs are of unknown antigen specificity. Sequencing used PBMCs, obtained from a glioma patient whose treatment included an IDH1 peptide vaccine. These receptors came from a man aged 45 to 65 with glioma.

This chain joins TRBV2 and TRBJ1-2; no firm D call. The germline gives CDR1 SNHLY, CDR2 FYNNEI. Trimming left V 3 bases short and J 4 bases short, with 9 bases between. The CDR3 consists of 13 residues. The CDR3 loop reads CASSDGSTYGYTF. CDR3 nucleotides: TGTGCCAGCAGTGACGGGTCCACCTATGGCTACACCTTC.

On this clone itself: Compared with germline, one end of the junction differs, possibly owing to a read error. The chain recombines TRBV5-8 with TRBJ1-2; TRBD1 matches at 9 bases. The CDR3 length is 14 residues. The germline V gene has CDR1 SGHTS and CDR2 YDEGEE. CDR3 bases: TGCGCCAGCAGCCAAGGACAGGGGTTCGCTGGCTACACCTTC. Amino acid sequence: CASSQGQGFAGYTF.

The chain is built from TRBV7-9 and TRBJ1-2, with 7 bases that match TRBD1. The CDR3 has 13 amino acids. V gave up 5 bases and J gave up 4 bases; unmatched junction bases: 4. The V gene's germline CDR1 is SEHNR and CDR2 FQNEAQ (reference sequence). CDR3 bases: TGTGCCAGCAGCCCGACAGGGACCTATGGCTACACCTTC. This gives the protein CASSPTGTYGYTF.

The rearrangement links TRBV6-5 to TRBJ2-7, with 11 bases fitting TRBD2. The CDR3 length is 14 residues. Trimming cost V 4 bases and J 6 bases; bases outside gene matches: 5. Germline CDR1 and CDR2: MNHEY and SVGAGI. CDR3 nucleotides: TGTGCCAGCAGTTTAGCGGGAGGGCCGGCCGAGCAGTACTTC. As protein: CASSLAGGPAEQYF.

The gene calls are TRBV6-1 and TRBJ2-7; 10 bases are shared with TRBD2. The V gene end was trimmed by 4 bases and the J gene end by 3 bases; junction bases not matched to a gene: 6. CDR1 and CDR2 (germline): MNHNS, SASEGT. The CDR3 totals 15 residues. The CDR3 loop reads CASSVSGGPYYEQYF. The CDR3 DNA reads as TGTGCCAGCAGTGTTAGCGGGGGGCCTTACTACGAGCAGTACTTC.

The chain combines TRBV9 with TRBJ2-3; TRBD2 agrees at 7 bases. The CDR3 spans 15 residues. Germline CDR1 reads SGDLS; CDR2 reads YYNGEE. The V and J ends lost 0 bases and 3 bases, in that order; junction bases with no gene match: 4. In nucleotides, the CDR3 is TGTGCCAGCAGCGTAGATGGGGAGGGAACAGATACGCAGTATTTT. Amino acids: CASSVDGEGTDTQYF.

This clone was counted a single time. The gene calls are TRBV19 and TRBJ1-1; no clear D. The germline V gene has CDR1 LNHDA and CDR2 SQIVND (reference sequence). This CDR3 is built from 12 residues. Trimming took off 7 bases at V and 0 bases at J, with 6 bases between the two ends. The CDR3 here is CASKYLNTEAFF. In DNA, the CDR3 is TGTGCCAGTAAATATTTGAACACTGAAGCTTTCTTT.

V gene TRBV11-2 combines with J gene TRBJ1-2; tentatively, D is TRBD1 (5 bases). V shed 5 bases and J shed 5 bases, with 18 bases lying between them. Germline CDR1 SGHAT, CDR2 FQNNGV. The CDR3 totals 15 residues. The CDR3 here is CASSQGPTGPYGYTF. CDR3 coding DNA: TGTGCCAGCAGCCAGGGCCCGACTGGACCTTATGGCTACACCTTC.

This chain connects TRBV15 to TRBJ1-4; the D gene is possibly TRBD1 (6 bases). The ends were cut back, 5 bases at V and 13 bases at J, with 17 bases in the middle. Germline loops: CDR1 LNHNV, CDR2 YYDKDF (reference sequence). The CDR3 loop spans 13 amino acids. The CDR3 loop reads CATSPQQGSALFF. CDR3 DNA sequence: TGTGCCACCAGCCCCCAGCAGGGGTCGGCACTGTTTTTT. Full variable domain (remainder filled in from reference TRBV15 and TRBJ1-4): DAMVIQNPRYQVTQFGKPVTLSCSQTLNHNVMYWYQQKSSQAPKLLFHYYDKDFNNEADTPDNFQSRRPNTSFCFLDIRSPGLGDTAMYLCATSPQQGSALFFGSGTQLSVL.

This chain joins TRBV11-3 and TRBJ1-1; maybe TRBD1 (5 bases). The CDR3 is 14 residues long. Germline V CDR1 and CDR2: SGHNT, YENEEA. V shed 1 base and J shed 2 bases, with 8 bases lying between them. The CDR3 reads CASSLGGDNTEAFF. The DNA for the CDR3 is TGTGCCAGCAGCTTAGGTGGGGACAACACTGAAGCTTTCTTT.

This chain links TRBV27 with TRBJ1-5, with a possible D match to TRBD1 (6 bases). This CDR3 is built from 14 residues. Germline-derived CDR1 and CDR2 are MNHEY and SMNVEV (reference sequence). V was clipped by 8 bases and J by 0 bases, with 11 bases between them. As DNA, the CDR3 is TGTGCCAGCGGGGGGCTGTTTAGCAATCAGCCCCAGCATTTT. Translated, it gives CASGGLFSNQPQHF.

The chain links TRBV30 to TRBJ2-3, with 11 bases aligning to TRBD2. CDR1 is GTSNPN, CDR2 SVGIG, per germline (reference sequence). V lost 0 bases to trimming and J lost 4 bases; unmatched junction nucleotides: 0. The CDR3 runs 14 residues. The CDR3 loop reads CAWSVLAGADTQYF. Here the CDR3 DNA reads TGTGCCTGGAGTGTACTAGCGGGAGCAGATACGCAGTATTTT.

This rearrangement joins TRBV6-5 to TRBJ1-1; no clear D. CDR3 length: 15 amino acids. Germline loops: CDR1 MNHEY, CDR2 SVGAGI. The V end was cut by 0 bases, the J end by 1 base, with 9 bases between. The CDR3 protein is CASSYSGERNTEAFF. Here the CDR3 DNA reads TGTGCCAGCAGTTACTCCGGGGAGAGGAACACTGAAGCTTTCTTT.

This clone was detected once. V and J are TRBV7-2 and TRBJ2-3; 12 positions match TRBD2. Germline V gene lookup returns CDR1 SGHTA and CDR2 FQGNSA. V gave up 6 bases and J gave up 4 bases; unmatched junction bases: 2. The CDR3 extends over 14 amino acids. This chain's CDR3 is CASRGLAGSDTQYF. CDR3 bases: TGTGCCAGCAGAGGACTAGCGGGGTCAGATACGCAGTATTTT.

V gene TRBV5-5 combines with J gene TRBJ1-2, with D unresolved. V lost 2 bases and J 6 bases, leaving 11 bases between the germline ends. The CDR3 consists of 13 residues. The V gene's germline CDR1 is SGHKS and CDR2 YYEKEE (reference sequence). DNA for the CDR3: TGTGCCAGCAGCTTAAGCAGACCCAATGGCTACACCTTC. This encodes CASSLSRPNGYTF.

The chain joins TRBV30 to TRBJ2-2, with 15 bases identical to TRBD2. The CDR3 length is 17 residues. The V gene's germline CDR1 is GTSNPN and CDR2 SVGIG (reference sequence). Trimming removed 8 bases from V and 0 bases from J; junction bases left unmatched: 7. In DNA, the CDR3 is TGTGCCGGGCAGGGACTAGCGGGGGGCACGAACACCGGGGAGCTGTTTTTT. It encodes CAGQGLAGGTNTGELFF.

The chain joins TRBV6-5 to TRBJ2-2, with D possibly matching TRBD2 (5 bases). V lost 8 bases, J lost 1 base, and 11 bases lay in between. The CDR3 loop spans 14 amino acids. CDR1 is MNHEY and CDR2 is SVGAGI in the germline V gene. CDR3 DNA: TGTGCCAGCTATCAACGGGAGAACACCGGGGAGCTGTTTTTT. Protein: CASYQRENTGELFF.

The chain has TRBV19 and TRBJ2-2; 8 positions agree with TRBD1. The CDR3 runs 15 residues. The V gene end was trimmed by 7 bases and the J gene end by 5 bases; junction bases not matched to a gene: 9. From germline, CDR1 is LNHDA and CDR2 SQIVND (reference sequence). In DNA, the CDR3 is TGTGCCAGTACCAAACAGGGGGTTCGGACCGGGGAGCTGTTTTTT. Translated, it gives CASTKQGVRTGELFF. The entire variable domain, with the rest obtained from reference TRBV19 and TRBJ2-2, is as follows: DGGITQSPKYLFRKEGQNVTLSCEQNLNHDAMYWYRQDPGQGLRLIYYSQIVNDFQKGDIAEGYSVSREKKESFPLTVTSAQKNPTAFYLCASTKQGVRTGELFFGEGSRLTVL.

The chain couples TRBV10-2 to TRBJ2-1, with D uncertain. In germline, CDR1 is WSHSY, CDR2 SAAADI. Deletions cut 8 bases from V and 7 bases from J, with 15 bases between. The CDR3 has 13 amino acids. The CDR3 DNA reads TGCGCCAGCCATGGGCAGGTGGGGAATGAGCAGTTCTTC. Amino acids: CASHGQVGNEQFF.

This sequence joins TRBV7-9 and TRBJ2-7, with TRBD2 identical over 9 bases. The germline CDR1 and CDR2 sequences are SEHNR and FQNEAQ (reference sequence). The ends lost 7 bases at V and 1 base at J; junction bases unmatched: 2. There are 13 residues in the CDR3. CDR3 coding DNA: TGTGCCAGCATAGCGGGAGATTCCTACGAGCAGTACTTC. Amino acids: CASIAGDSYEQYF.

CDR3 DNA: TGTGCCAGCAGCAAAGACGGGGCCACCGGGACCCCACGGCCCCAGCATTTT. Residues: CASSKDGATGTPRPQHF. The gene calls are TRBV21-1 and TRBJ1-5. TRBV21-1 is given as a pseudogene. The CDR3 extends over 17 amino acids.

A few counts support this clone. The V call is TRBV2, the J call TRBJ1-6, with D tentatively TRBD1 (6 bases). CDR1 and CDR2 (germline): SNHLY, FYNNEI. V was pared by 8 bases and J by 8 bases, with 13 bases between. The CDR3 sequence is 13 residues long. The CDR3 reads CASARTEDSPLHF. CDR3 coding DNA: TGTGCCAGCGCCAGGACAGAGGATTCACCCCTCCACTTT. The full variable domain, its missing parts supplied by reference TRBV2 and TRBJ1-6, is EPEVTQTPSHQVTQMGQEVILRCVPISNHLYFYWYRQILGQKVEFLVSFYNNEISEKSEIFDDQFSVERPDGSNFTLKIRSTKLEDSAMYFCASARTEDSPLHFGNGTRLTVT.

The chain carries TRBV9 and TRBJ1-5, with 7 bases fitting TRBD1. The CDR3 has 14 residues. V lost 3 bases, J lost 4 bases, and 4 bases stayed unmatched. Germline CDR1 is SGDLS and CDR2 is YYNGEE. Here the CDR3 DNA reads TGTGCCAGCAGCGGACAGGGTTTGAATCAGCCCCAGCATTTT. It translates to CASSGQGLNQPQHF.

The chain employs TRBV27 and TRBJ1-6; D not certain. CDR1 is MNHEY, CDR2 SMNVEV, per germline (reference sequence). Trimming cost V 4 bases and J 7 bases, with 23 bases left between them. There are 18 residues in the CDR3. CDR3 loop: CASSSNLFRRRENSPLHF. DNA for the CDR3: TGTGCCAGCAGTTCCAACCTATTCCGGCGACGGGAAAATTCACCCCTCCACTTT.

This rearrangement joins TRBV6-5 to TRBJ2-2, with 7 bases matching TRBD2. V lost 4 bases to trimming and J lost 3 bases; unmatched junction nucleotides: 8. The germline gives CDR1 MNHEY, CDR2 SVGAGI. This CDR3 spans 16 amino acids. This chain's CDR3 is CASSSPEAGHTGELFF. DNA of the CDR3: TGTGCCAGCAGTTCCCCCGAAGCGGGGCACACCGGGGAGCTGTTTTTT.

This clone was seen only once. CDR3 region: CASSLDGLETRNEQFF. DNA for the CDR3: TGTGCCAGCAGCTTAGATGGGCTAGAGACGAGGAATGAGCAGTTCTTC. The chain joins TRBV7-2 to TRBJ2-1; D is undetermined. The CDR3 is made up of 16 amino acids. Trimming stripped 1 base from V and 7 bases from J, with 17 bases between. Per the germline V gene, CDR1 is SGHTA and CDR2 is FQGNSA. The whole variable domain, filled in from reference TRBV7-2 and TRBJ2-1, reads GAGVSQSPSNKVTEKGKDVELRCDPISGHTALYWYRQSLGQGLEFLIYFQGNSAPDKSGLPSDRFSAERTGGSVSTLTIQRTQQEDSAVYLCASSLDGLETRNEQFFGPGTRLTVL.

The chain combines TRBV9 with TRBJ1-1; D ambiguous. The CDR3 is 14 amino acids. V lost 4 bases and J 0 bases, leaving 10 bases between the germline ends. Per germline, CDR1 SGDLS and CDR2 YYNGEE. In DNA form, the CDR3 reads TGTGCCAGCAGCCCAAGGGTGGTGAACACTGAAGCTTTCTTT. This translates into CASSPRVVNTEAFF. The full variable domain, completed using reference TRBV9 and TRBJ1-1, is DSGVTQTPKHLITATGQRVTLRCSPRSGDLSVYWYQQSLDQGLQFLIQYYNGEERAKGNILERFSAQQFPDLHSELNLSSLELGDSALYFCASSPRVVNTEAFFGQGTRLTVV.